This paragraph reports one TCR beta chain. Its antigen target is currently unknown. Per-nucleotide qualities are absent, and no much larger clonotype sits a single base away. The source of the sample is a study of T cell changes during pregnancy in multiple sclerosis (dated by TCRdb to about 2019). Background on the whole study: In women with multiple sclerosis, the researchers looked at how the T cell repertoire shifted as pregnancy progressed.

From cysteine to phenylalanine, the CDR3 is 15 amino acids long. The read is trimmed to its CDR3 DNA, 45 bases read in frame from base 1. The germline V gene encodes CDR1 SGDLS and CDR2 YYNGEE. V and J are trimmed by 4 bases and 2 bases, and the gene matches miss 4 bases of the junction. The method was the immunoSEQ multiplex PCR assay. As stored in TCRdb, this immuneACCESS dataset retains in-frame rearrangements with V and J assigned. A fraction of the clones does not appear; measured against another copy, unresolved V genes explain less than half of the discrepancy, and the remainder lacks a known reason. The sample profile shows about 50,000 clones; 80% to 95% of them were found once. The leading ten clones occupy around 0.25% of the sample.

The sequencing here drew on CD4+ T cells from peripheral blood mononuclear cells, taken in the second trimester of pregnancy. The receptor chain draws on TRBV9 and TRBJ1-4, and TRBD1 aligns with 8 junction nucleotides. The sequence derives from a female donor with multiple sclerosis, enrolled in a pregnancy study. The CDR3 sequence is CASSRRTGTNEKLFF. The bases are TGTGCCAGCAGCAGGCGGACAGGGACTAATGAAAAACTGTTTTTT.